This TCR beta chain was found in a study of T-cell reconstitution after alpha-beta-depleted transplantation in children. Using unique molecular identifiers, the investigators prepared the TCRbeta library. TCRdb called the PCR reads again in MiXCR, with one record for every CDR3 protein. The table includes under 300,000 distinct CDR3 sequences, 11% detected once. On this clonotype itself: A single base separates this from a much larger clone, so it may be a read error.

The CDR3 has 16 residues. Germline CDR1 MNHNS, CDR2 SASEGT. The chain has TRBV6-1 and TRBJ2-3; the D gene is possibly TRBD2 (8 bases). The receptor was isolated from a male patient aged 2 to 10 who had a stem cell transplant for chronic granulomatous disease, so the T cells may come from the graft donor. The specimen was peripheral blood, collected 180 days after TCRalphabeta/CD19-depleted stem cell transplant. CDR3 nucleotide sequence: TGTGCCAGCAGTAGTGGGACTAGAGGGGGGACAGATATGCAGTATTTT. It yields the protein CASSSGTRGGTDMQYF.